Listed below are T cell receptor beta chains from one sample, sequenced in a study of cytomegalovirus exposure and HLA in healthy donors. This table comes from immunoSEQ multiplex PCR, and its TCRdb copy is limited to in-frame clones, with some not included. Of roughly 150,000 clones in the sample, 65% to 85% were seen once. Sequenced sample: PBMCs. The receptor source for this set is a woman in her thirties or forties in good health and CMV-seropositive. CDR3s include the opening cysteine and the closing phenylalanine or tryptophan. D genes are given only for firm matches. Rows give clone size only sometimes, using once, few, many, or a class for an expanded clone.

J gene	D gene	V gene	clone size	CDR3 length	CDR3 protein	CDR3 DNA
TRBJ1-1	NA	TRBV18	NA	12	CASLEQGFEAFF	TGTGCCAGCTTGGAACAGGGATTTGAAGCTTTCTTT
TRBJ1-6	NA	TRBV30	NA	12	CAWRNREGLLHF	TGTGCCTGGAGGAACAGGGAAGGACTCCTCCACTTT
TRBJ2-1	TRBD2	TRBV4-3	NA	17	CASSQDLGGGQYNEQFF	TGCGCCAGCAGCCAAGATTTGGGCGGGGGGCAGTACAATGAGCAGTTCTTC
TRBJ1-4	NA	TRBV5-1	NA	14	CASSWTVGYEKLFF	TGCGCCAGCAGCTGGACAGTAGGCTACGAAAAACTGTTTTTT
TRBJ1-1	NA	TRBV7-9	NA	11	CSSSSTLEAFF	TGTTCCAGCAGCTCGACCCTGGAGGCTTTCTTT
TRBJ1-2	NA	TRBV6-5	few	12	CASSVSSYGYTF	TGTGCCAGCAGTGTATCCAGCTATGGCTACACCTTC
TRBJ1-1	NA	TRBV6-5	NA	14	CASSSRTGNTEAFF	TGTGCCAGCAGTTCCCGAACGGGGAACACTGAAGCTTTCTTT
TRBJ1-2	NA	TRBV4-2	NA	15	CASSQDRESYYGYTF	TGTGCCAGCAGCCAAGATCGAGAGAGCTACTATGGCTACACCTTC
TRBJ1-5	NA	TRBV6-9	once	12	CASSSGDQPQHF	TGTGCCAGCAGTTCGGGAGACCAGCCCCAGCATTTT
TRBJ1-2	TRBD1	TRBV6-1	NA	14	CATIRGQGADGYTF	TGTGCCACCATCCGGGGACAGGGGGCCGATGGCTACACCTTC
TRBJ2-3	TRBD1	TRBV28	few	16	CASSSNGQGSSDTQYF	TGTGCCAGCAGTTCGAACGGACAGGGATCGTCCGATACGCAGTATTTT
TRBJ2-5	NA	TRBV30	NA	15	CAWSNSVRPQETQYF	TGTGCCTGGAGTAACAGTGTAAGACCCCAAGAGACCCAGTACTTC
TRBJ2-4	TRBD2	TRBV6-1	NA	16	CASSVDPAGAKNIQYF	TGTGCCAGCAGTGTGGACCCAGCGGGGGCCAAAAACATTCAGTACTTC
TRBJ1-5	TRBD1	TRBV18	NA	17	CASSPGQGLRSNQPQHF	TGTGCCAGCTCGCCGGGACAGGGCTTGAGGAGCAATCAGCCCCAGCATTTT
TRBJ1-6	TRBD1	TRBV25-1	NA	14	CASRGTGGESPLHF	TGTGCCAGCAGAGGAACAGGGGGCGAATCACCCCTCCACTTT
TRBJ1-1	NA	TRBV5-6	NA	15	CASSPAAGRNTEAFF	TGTGCCAGCAGCCCAGCGGCCGGGCGGAACACTGAAGCTTTCTTT
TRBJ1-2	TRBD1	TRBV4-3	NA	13	CAQLQGTGNGYTF	TGCGCCCAACTACAAGGGACAGGGAACGGCTACACCTTC
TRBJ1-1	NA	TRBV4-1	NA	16	CASSQDPAGPGGEAFF	TGCGCCAGCAGCCAAGATCCCGCGGGGCCAGGCGGTGAAGCTTTCTTT
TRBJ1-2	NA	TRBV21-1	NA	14	CASSRPQGWYGYTF	TGTGCCAGCAGCCGACCTCAGGGATGGTATGGCTACACCTTC
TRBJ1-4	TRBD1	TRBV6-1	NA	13	CASGGTADEKLFF	TGTGCCAGCGGAGGGACAGCTGATGAAAAACTGTTTTTT
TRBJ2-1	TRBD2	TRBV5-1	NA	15	CASSYGLAGAGEQFF	TGCGCCAGCAGCTACGGACTAGCGGGGGCGGGGGAGCAGTTCTTC
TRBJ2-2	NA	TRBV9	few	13	CASSVDWTGELFF	TGTGCCAGCAGCGTTGACTGGACCGGGGAGCTGTTTTTT
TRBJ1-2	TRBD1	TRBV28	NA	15	CASNEYRGNPGGYTF	TGTGCCAGCAACGAGTACAGGGGTAACCCCGGCGGCTACACCTTC
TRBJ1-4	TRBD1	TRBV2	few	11	CASKGTGKLFF	TGTGCCAGCAAGGGGACAGGAAAACTGTTTTTT
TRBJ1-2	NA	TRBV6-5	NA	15	CASRIRGNLNYGYTF	TGTGCCAGCCGTATCCGGGGGAACCTTAACTATGGCTACACCTTC
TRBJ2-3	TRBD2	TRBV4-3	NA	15	CASSQAAGVTDTQYF	TGCGCCAGCAGCCAAGCGGCGGGGGTCACAGATACGCAGTATTTT
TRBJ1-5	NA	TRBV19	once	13	CASNPPGKQPQHF	TGTGCCAGTAACCCTCCAGGGAAGCAGCCCCAGCATTTT
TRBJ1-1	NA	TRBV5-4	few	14	CASSSAGMNTEAFF	TGTGCCAGCAGCTCGGCAGGAATGAACACTGAAGCTTTCTTT
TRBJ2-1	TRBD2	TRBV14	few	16	CASSRLGTSGFNEQFF	TGTGCCAGCAGCCGTCTTGGGACTAGCGGATTCAATGAGCAGTTCTTC
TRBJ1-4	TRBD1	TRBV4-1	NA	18	CASSQVGRGPATNEKLFF	TGCGCCAGCAGCCAAGTGGGCAGGGGGCCCGCAACTAATGAAAAACTGTTTTTT
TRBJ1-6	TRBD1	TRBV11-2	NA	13	CASKGQYNSPLHF	TGTGCCAGCAAGGGACAGTATAATTCACCCCTCCACTTT
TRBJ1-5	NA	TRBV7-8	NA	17	CASSLVPGLYSNQPQHF	TGTGCCAGCAGCTTAGTCCCAGGGCTCTATAGCAATCAGCCCCAGCATTTT
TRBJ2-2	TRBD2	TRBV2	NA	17	CASSDETSGVNTGELFF	TGTGCCAGCAGTGATGAGACTAGCGGGGTGAACACCGGGGAGCTGTTTTTT
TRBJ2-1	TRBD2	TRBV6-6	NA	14	CASSYSGGTGEQFF	TGTGCCAGCAGTTACAGCGGGGGTACTGGGGAGCAGTTCTTC
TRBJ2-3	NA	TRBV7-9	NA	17	CASSLDGTPIDTDTQYF	TGTGCCAGCAGCTTAGATGGGACTCCTATCGACACAGATACGCAGTATTTT
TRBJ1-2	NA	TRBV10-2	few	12	CASSLQREGYTF	TGCGCCAGCAGCCTTCAACGAGAGGGCTACACCTTC
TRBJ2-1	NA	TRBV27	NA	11	CASSTNTEQFF	TGTGCCAGCAGTACCAACACCGAGCAGTTCTTC
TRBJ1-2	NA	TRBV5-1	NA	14	CASSITTANYGYTF	TGCGCCAGCAGCATTACGACAGCTAACTATGGCTACACCTTC
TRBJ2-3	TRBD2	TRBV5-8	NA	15	CASTRGGSSTDTQYF	TGTGCCAGCACCCGCGGGGGATCTAGCACAGATACGCAGTATTTT
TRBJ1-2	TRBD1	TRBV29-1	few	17	CSVEPRGRKIEEIEHTF	TGCAGCGTTGAACCTAGGGGGCGGAAGATTGAAGAGATTGAGCACACCTTC
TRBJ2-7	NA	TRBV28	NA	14	CASSLSGEVYEQYF	TGTGCCAGCAGTTTATCTGGCGAGGTCTACGAGCAGTACTTC
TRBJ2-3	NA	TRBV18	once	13	CASSPPITDTQYF	TGTGCCAGCTCACCACCCATCACAGATACGCAGTATTTT
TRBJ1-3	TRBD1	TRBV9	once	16	CASSAGQGLSGNTIYF	TGTGCCAGCAGCGCTGGACAGGGCCTATCTGGAAACACCATATATTTT
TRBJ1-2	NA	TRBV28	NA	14	CASSLAQGTYGYTF	TGTGCCAGCAGTCTCGCACAGGGAACCTATGGCTACACCTTC
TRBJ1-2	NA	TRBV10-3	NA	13	CAISETGNYGYTF	TGTGCCATCAGTGAGACGGGGAACTATGGCTACACCTTC
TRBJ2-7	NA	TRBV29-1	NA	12	CSVEDPAGRQYF	TGCAGCGTTGAAGATCCGGCGGGCAGGCAGTACTTC
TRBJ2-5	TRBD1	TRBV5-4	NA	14	CASRLQGRQETQYF	TGTGCCAGCAGACTACAGGGGCGTCAAGAGACCCAGTACTTC